This T cell receptor (beta chain) comes out of a study of CD8 T cells in Susac syndrome (dated 2019 in TCRdb). Study-wide context: Whether CD8+ T cell activation and differentiation in Susac syndrome was antigen driven was tested using repertoire sequencing. Clonality of the CD8+ T cell repertoire was compared between around 13 healthy donors, about 14 Susac syndrome patients and 15 or so multiple sclerosis patients. The paper as a whole reports these results and caveats: The TCR sequencing and HLA analysis was acknowledged to have included a relatively small number of individuals.

RNA was extracted using the RNeasy kit, and about 0.5 to 1 ug of the RNA was reverse transcribed with random hexamers. The immunoSEQ multiplex PCR assay, covering 54 Vbeta and 13 Jbeta segments, was used to amplify TCR beta CDR3 regions. PCR amplification bias was corrected using a synthetic template baseline for primer optimization and computational correction. In the source study's methods: Reads were annotated to V, D and J genes according to IMGT and were analyzed with immunoSEQ Analyzer, with only productive sequences retained. Clonality was computed as one minus Shannon entropy normalized by log2 of the number of productive unique sequences. For each patient and control, public and private clones were evaluated within the 100 most prevalent clones. A clone was defined as Susac-specific if it was absent from the healthy and MS cohorts, from 1052 published viral clones and from other ImmuneACCESS disease sequences. TCRdb passed the public sequencing reads through fastp at Q25 and MiXCR, retaining productive beta sequences. Rows with a matching CDR3 protein are joined into one entry that keeps the most common DNA and genes. TCRdb assigned the V and J calls; the authors' analysis was not used. The sample yields fewer than 100,000 distinct CDR3 sequences; around 90% were counted once. Clones ranked in the top ten supply roughly 0.49% of the sample.

The germline V gene specifies SGHTA as CDR1 and FQGTGA as CDR2. At the junction V is shortened by 5 bases and J by 5 bases; bases outside the gene matches: 11. The CDR3 sequence holds 15 residues, the cysteine and phenylalanine included. Of the read, only the CDR3 DNA is kept; its 45 bases are in frame from base 1. High-throughput TCR beta sequencing profiled peripheral blood CD8+ and CD4+ T cells from healthy donors, Susac syndrome patients and multiple sclerosis patients. Multiple sclerosis controls were treatment-naive patients with stable or active relapsing-remitting disease fulfilling revised McDonald criteria. Bulk CD8+ and CD4+ T cells were purified by magnetic negative isolation, whereas CD8+ TEMRA cells were enriched by FACS. Blood was collected in EDTA tubes and processed within 24 hours, with PBMCs isolated through density gradient centrifugation. PBMCs intended for TCR sequencing were cryopreserved in liquid nitrogen and thawed later in a water bath at 37 degrees C. The sorted or isolated CD4+, CD8+ and CD8+ TEMRA cells reached a purity of at least 90%.

A note on this clonotype: Its antigen remains undetermined. No qualities accompany the bases; no much larger clone lies one base away.

The TCR sequence derives from a human donor with multiple sclerosis. Sequencing was done on a sample of CD8+ T cells from PBMCs. The chain is made from TRBV7-3 and TRBJ2-5, with 7 central nucleotides matching TRBD2. The CDR3 loop reads CASSPTGTTGETQYF. In nucleotide form, the sequence is TGTGCCAGCAGCCCAACCGGGACTACGGGTGAGACCCAGTACTTC.